The 27 T cell receptor beta chains below all came from one sample that was sequenced in a study of cytomegalovirus exposure and HLA in healthy donors. The PCR was carried out with 60 Vbeta primers and 13 Jbeta primers. Sequencing used immunoSEQ multiplex PCR; TCRdb keeps in-frame clones, though not all of them. In the table there are some 180,000 clones, more than 75% of which are singletons. The sequenced sample was PBMCs. The receptors come from a woman aged 25 to 39 in good health and CMV-seropositive.

This chain uses TRBV19 with TRBJ2-1; TRBD1 matches at 7 bases. CDR1 and CDR2 (germline): LNHDA, SQIVND (reference sequence). The CDR3 is 15 amino acids. V was clipped by 1 base and J by 1 base; unmatched bases: 1. The CDR3 spells CASSIGDSSYNEQFF. The DNA for the CDR3 is TGTGCCAGTAGTATAGGGGACAGTTCCTACAATGAGCAGTTCTTC.

The chain carries TRBV5-1 and TRBJ2-7; 9 bases line up with TRBD1. V was clipped by 4 bases and J by 7 bases; unmatched bases: 15. The CDR3 totals 16 residues. CDR1 SGHRS and CDR2 YFSETQ come from the germline V gene. CDR3 DNA sequence: TGCGCCAGCAGCAATGGCCGGGACAGGGCCCTCTGGGAGCAGTACTTC. It translates to CASSNGRDRALWEQYF.

The rearrangement links TRBV25-1 to TRBJ2-1, with TRBD2 identical over 14 bases. V lost 5 bases to trimming and J lost 0 bases; unmatched junction nucleotides: 6. The germline V gene has CDR1 MGHDK and CDR2 SYGVNS. The CDR3 is 18 residues long. In DNA, the CDR3 is TGTGCCAGCAGTACCGGGACTAGCGGGGGCCTCTCCTACAATGAGCAGTTCTTC. Amino acid sequence: CASSTGTSGGLSYNEQFF.

The chain combines TRBV20-1 with TRBJ2-7; no reliable D call. This CDR3 spans 11 amino acids. CDR1 DFQATT and CDR2 SNEGSKA come from the germline V gene (reference sequence). With 2 bases removed from V and 3 bases from J, the gap between germline ends came to 5 bases. The CDR3 nucleotides are TGCAGTGCTAGATCCGTCTACGAGCAGTACTTC. It codes for CSARSVYEQYF.

This chain joins TRBV19 and TRBJ2-7, with 8 bases lining up with TRBD1. The ends lost 6 bases at V and 8 bases at J; junction bases unmatched: 12. Germline-derived CDR1 and CDR2 are LNHDA and SQIVND (reference sequence). This CDR3 comprises 14 residues. The CDR3 reads CASSQGQALEQQYF. Here the CDR3 DNA reads TGTGCCAGTAGCCAGGGACAGGCCTTGGAACAGCAGTACTTC.

The chain employs TRBV11-3 and TRBJ1-2, with a possible D match to TRBD1 (6 bases). The germline V gene has CDR1 SGHNT and CDR2 YENEEA. The V gene lost 1 base and the J gene lost 8 bases, with 11 bases spanning the gap. This CDR3 region has 13 residues. The CDR3 sequence: CASSLGQEVGYTF. The DNA of the CDR3 is TGTGCCAGCAGCTTAGGACAGGAGGTGGGCTACACCTTC.

The rearrangement links TRBV9 to TRBJ1-3; 7 nucleotides match TRBD1. Germline CDR1 and CDR2: SGDLS and YYNGEE. V was pared by 3 bases and J by 4 bases, with 4 bases of the junction left unmatched. The CDR3 consists of 14 residues. The CDR3 region is CASSEQGVGNTIYF. CDR3 coding DNA: TGTGCCAGCAGCGAGCAGGGGGTGGGAAACACCATATATTTT.

The genes are TRBV30 and TRBJ2-3; possible D gene TRBD2, 6 bases. The V gene's germline CDR1 is GTSNPN and CDR2 SVGIG (reference sequence). The CDR3 totals 14 residues. Trimming removed 0 bases at V and 1 base at J, with 8 bases between. The CDR3 spells CAWSVGGGTDTQYF. CDR3 in DNA: TGTGCCTGGAGTGTAGGCGGGGGCACAGATACGCAGTATTTT.

Notes on this clone: Within the sample, other DNA sequences also encode this same CDR3. The J gene is TRBJ2-5, the V gene TRBV5-1; 7 positions agree with TRBD2. Trimming took 2 bases from V and 3 from J; bases not matched to a gene: 1. Germline CDR1 reads SGHRS; CDR2 reads YFSETQ. CDR3 length: 13 residues. The CDR3 reads CASSFGGEETQYF. CDR3 sequence (DNA): TGCGCCAGCAGCTTTGGGGGGGAAGAGACCCAGTACTTC.

The CDR3 coding sequence is TGTGCCTGGAGTGCAAGGACAGGGAAGAATTCACCCCTCCACTTT. It translates to CAWSARTGKNSPLHF. V and J are TRBV30 and TRBJ1-6, with 8 bases identical to TRBD1. Germline V gene data show CDR1 as GTSNPN and CDR2 as SVGIG (reference sequence). V shed 1 base, J shed 7 bases, and the junction held 6 bases outside the gene matches. The CDR3 contains 15 residues.

This rearrangement joins TRBV11-2 to TRBJ2-1; 9 nucleotides match TRBD1. This CDR3 is 16 amino acids long. J gave up 3 bases and V 0 bases, and 3 bases lay outside the gene matches. From germline, CDR1 is SGHAT and CDR2 FQNNGV. The CDR3 bases are TGTGCCAGCAGCTTAGAGGGACAGGGTCACTACAATGAGCAGTTCTTC. Protein product: CASSLEGQGHYNEQFF.

The rearrangement links TRBV4-3 to TRBJ2-1; unclear D gene. The V gene's germline CDR1 is LGHNA and CDR2 YSLEER. V was pared by 1 base and J by 6 bases, with 7 bases between. This CDR3 spans 13 amino acids. The CDR3 protein is CASSQAGLNEQFF. DNA of the CDR3: TGCGCCAGCAGCCAAGCAGGTCTCAATGAGCAGTTCTTC.

The chain links TRBV18 to TRBJ2-3, with 11 bases matching TRBD2. The CDR3 is 16 amino acids. CDR1 and CDR2 from the germline V gene are KGHSH and LQKENI. Losses at the gene ends were 3 bases for V and 2 bases for J; bases not matched to a gene: 4. DNA of the CDR3: TGTGCCAGCTCACCGGTGACTAGCGGGGTCACAGATACGCAGTATTTT. The encoded protein is CASSPVTSGVTDTQYF.

The CDR3 region has the DNA TGTGCCAGCTCGGTCCAAGAGACCCAGTACTTC. This codes for CASSVQETQYF. The chain uses TRBV7-9 and TRBJ2-5; D is unresolved. The V and J ends lost 8 bases and 1 base respectively, with 5 bases between them. CDR1 is SEHNR and CDR2 is FQNEAQ in the germline V gene (reference sequence). This CDR3 is built from 11 residues.

V gene TRBV10-2 combines with J gene TRBJ2-7; TRBD1 aligns across 9 bases. CDR1 is WSHSY, CDR2 SAAADI, per germline. There are 14 residues in the CDR3. The V and J ends lost 6 bases and 3 bases, in that order; junction bases with no gene match: 6. CDR3 sequence (DNA): TGCGCCAGCAGACCACAGGGGGCGGTCTACGAGCAGTACTTC. Translated, it gives CASRPQGAVYEQYF.

J is TRBJ1-2 and V is TRBV18; no firm D call. The V end lost 0 bases, the J end lost 6 bases, and 14 bases lay between the germline ends. Per the germline V gene, CDR1 is KGHSH and CDR2 is LQKENI. CDR3 length: 15 residues. This CDR3 is CASSPPVRTLNGYTF. Written as DNA, the CDR3 is TGTGCCAGCTCACCACCGGTACGGACTCTGAATGGCTACACCTTC.

This clone was detected only once. Other DNA sequences in the sample encode the same CDR3. The chain carries TRBV11-2 and TRBJ2-3, with 8 bases identical to TRBD2. CDR1 SGHAT and CDR2 FQNNGV come from the germline V gene. This CDR3 contains 15 residues. Trimming at V came to 3 bases and at J to 3 bases, leaving 5 bases not matched to a gene. The DNA for the CDR3 is TGTGCCAGCAGCTTGGGAGCGGGGGCAACAGATACGCAGTATTTT. The encoded protein is CASSLGAGATDTQYF.

The V gene is TRBV2, the J gene TRBJ2-7; D is ambiguous. Trimming shortened V by 3 bases and J by 0 bases, and 6 bases separated the two germline ends. Germline lookup yields CDR1 SNHLY and CDR2 FYNNEI. The CDR3 consists of 13 residues. CDR3 bases: TGTGCCAGCAGTGAGGGCAACTCCTACGAGCAGTACTTC. It yields the protein CASSEGNSYEQYF.

This chain joins TRBV30 and TRBJ1-2; D possibly corresponds to TRBD1 (6 bases). The CDR3 runs 14 residues. Trimming removed 0 bases from V and 3 bases from J, with 11 bases in between. Germline V gives CDR1 GTSNPN, CDR2 SVGIG (reference sequence). CDR3 loop: CAWSVQGPDYGYTF. CDR3 sequence (DNA): TGTGCCTGGAGTGTACAGGGCCCCGACTATGGCTACACCTTC.

The chain has TRBV2 and TRBJ1-2; TRBD1 might be the D (6 bases). Germline V gene data show CDR1 as SNHLY and CDR2 as FYNNEI. The V end lost 2 bases, the J end lost 4 bases, and 11 bases lay between the germline ends. The CDR3 covers 14 residues. CDR3 coding DNA: TGTGCCAGCAGTGAACAGGGGAGTAGCTATGGCTACACCTTC. Its protein is CASSEQGSSYGYTF.

The chain uses TRBV6-1 and TRBJ1-5, with D perhaps TRBD1 (5 bases). The V end lost 6 bases, the J end lost 4 bases, and 13 bases lay between the germline ends. This CDR3 spans 14 amino acids. Germline V gene data show CDR1 as MNHNS and CDR2 as SASEGT. The CDR3 loop reads CASSTRTRNQPQHF. In DNA form, the CDR3 reads TGTGCCAGCAGCACACGGACACGGAATCAGCCCCAGCATTTT.

This chain links TRBV6-4 with TRBJ2-1; 10 nucleotides match TRBD2. CDR1 is MRHNA, CDR2 SNTAGT, per germline. V lost 6 bases, J lost 5 bases, and 7 bases stayed unmatched. The CDR3 runs 15 residues. CDR3 DNA: TGTGCCAGCAGGATACTAGCGGGGTTGGACAATGAGCAGTTCTTC. Translation: CASRILAGLDNEQFF.

This clone was counted between two and nine times. The gene calls are TRBV10-1 and TRBJ2-3; the D gene is possibly TRBD1 (5 bases). Germline values: CDR1 WNHNN, CDR2 SYGVQD (reference sequence). CDR3 length: 14 residues. V was shortened by 0 bases and J by 1 base, with 5 bases between the two germline ends. CDR3 coding DNA: TGCGCCAGCAGTGAGTCAGGGGGCACAGATACGCAGTATTTT. As protein: CASSESGGTDTQYF.

The chain uses TRBV19 and TRBJ1-1; 8 positions match TRBD1. Germline V gene data show CDR1 as LNHDA and CDR2 as SQIVND (reference sequence). There are 16 residues in the CDR3. V was pared by 7 bases and J by 7 bases, with 17 bases of the junction left unmatched. In DNA, the CDR3 is TGTGCCAGTACCTCCCTTGGCCAGGGGGCTAACGGTGAAGCTTTCTTT. Its protein product is CASTSLGQGANGEAFF.

The chain joins TRBV11-1 to TRBJ1-1; D gene uncertain. The germline gives CDR1 SGHAT, CDR2 FQDESV (reference sequence). The CDR3 extends over 15 amino acids. The ends were cut back, 5 bases at V and 0 bases at J, with 13 bases in the middle. CDR3 in amino acids: CASSLTGNLNTEAFF. In DNA form, the CDR3 reads TGTGCCAGCAGCCTAACGGGGAACCTGAACACTGAAGCTTTCTTT.

The CDR3 here is CASSLLAGGNTDTQYF. The CDR3 nucleotides read TGTGCCAGCAGCTTATTAGCGGGGGGAAACACAGATACGCAGTATTTT. The V and J genes are TRBV11-2 and TRBJ2-3; 10 nucleotides line up with TRBD2. The CDR3 length is 16 residues. Germline V gene sequence: CDR1 SGHAT, CDR2 FQNNGV. Unmatched junction bases numbered 4, after V lost 2 bases and J lost 2 bases.

V usage is TRBV7-9 and J usage is TRBJ2-1; D not certain. CDR1 and CDR2 from the germline V gene are SEHNR and FQNEAQ (reference sequence). There are 12 residues in the CDR3. Trimming took off 4 bases at V and 4 bases at J, with 5 bases between the two ends. The CDR3 reads CASSSVYNEQFF. CDR3 sequence (DNA): TGTGCCAGCAGCTCGGTGTACAATGAGCAGTTCTTC. Based on the CDR3 plus reference TRBV7-9 and TRBJ2-1, the full variable domain is DTGVSQNPRHKITKRGQNVTFRCDPISEHNRLYWYRQTLGQGPEFLTYFQNEAQLEKSRLLSDRFSAERPKGSFSTLEIQRTEQGDSAMYLCASSSVYNEQFFGPGTRLTVL.